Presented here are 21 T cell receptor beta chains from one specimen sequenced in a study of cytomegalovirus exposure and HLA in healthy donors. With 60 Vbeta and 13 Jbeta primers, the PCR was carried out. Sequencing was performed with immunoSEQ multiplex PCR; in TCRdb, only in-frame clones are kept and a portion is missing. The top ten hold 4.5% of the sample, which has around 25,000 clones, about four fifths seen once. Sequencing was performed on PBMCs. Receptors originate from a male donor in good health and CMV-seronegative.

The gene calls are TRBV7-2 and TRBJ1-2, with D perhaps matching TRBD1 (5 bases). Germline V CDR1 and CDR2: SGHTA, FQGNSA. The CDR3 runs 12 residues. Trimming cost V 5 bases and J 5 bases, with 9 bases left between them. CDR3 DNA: TGTGCCAGCAGCCTACAGGAGTATGGCTACACCTTC. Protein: CASSLQEYGYTF.

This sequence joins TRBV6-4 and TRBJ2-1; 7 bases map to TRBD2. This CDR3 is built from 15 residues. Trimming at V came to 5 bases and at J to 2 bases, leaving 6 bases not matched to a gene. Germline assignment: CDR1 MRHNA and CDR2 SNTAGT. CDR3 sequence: CASSIAGEPYNEQFF. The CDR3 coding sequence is TGTGCCAGCAGTATAGCGGGTGAACCCTACAATGAGCAGTTCTTC.

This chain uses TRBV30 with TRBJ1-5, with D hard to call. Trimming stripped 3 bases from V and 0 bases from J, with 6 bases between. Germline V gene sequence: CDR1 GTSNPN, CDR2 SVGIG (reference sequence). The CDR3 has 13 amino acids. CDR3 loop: CAWRQNSNQPQHF. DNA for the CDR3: TGTGCCTGGAGGCAGAATAGCAATCAGCCCCAGCATTTT.

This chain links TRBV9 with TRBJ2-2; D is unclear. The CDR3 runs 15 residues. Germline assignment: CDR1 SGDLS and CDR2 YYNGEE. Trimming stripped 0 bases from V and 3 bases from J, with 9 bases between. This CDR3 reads CASSVAHRDTGELFF. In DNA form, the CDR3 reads TGTGCCAGCAGCGTAGCTCACAGAGACACCGGGGAGCTGTTTTTT.

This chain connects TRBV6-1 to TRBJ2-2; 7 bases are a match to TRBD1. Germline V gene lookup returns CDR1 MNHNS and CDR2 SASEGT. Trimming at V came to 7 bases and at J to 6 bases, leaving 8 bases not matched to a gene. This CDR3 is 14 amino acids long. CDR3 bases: TGTGCCAGCACCTTAACAGGGGCCGCCGGGGAGCTGTTTTTT. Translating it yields CASTLTGAAGELFF.

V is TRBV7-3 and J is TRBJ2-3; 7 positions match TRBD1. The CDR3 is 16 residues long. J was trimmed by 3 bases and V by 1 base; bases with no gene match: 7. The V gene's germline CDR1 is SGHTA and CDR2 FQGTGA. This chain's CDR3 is CASSLRAGGGTDTQYF. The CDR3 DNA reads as TGTGCCAGCAGCTTAAGGGCAGGGGGTGGGACAGATACGCAGTATTTT.

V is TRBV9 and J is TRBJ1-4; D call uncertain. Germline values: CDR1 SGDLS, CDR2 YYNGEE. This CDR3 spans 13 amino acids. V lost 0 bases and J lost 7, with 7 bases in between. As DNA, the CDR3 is TGTGCCAGCAGCGTAGGATCTAGTGAAAAACTGTTTTTT. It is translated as CASSVGSSEKLFF.

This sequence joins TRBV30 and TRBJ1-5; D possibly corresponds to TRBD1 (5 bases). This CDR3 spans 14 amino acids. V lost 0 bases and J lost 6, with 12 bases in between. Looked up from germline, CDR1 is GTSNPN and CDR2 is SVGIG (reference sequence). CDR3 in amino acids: CAWSVRGERQPQHF. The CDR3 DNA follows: TGTGCCTGGAGTGTACGGGGGGAGCGTCAGCCCCAGCATTTT.

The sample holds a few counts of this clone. For the CDR3, the DNA is TGTGCCAGCAGCTTCACAGGGATCGATTCACCCCTCCACTTT. This gives the protein CASSFTGIDSPLHF. The chain employs TRBV7-2 and TRBJ1-6, with D maybe TRBD1 (6 bases). Trimming stripped 3 bases from V and 8 bases from J, with 11 bases between. The CDR3 has 14 amino acids. Germline CDR1 is SGHTA and CDR2 is FQGNSA. Combining the CDR3 with reference TRBV7-2 and TRBJ1-6 gives the whole variable domain GAGVSQSPSNKVTEKGKDVELRCDPISGHTALYWYRQSLGQGLEFLIYFQGNSAPDKSGLPSDRFSAERTGGSVSTLTIQRTQQEDSAVYLCASSFTGIDSPLHFGNGTRLTVT.

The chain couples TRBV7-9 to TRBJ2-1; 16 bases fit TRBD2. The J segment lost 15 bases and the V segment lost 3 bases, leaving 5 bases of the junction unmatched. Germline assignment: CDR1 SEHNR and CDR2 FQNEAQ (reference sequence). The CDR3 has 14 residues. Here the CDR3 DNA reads TGTGCCAGCAGCTTGGGGACTAGCGGGAGGGCTGCGTTCTTC. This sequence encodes CASSLGTSGRAAFF.

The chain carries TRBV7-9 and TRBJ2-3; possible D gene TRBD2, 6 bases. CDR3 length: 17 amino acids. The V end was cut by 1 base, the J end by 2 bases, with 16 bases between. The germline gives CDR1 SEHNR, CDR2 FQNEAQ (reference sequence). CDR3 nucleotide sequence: TGTGCCAGCAGCTTAGTTGTGGCGGAGGGAAACACAGATACGCAGTATTTT. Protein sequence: CASSLVVAEGNTDTQYF.

The CDR3 region is CASSFLAGEKSRPQHF. The CDR3 DNA is TGTGCCAGCAGCTTTTTAGCCGGGGAGAAGAGTCGGCCCCAGCATTTT. The chain links TRBV7-8 to TRBJ1-5; no definite D call. In germline, CDR1 is SGHVS, CDR2 FQNEAQ. Trimming pared 3 bases from V and 9 bases from J, leaving 21 bases between. The CDR3 has 16 residues.

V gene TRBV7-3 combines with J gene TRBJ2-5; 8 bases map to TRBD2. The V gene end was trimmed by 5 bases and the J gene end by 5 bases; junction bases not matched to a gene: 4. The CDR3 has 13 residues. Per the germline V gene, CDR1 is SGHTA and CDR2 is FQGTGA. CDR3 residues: CASSPRGVETQYF. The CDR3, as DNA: TGTGCCAGCAGCCCGCGGGGGGTCGAGACCCAGTACTTC.

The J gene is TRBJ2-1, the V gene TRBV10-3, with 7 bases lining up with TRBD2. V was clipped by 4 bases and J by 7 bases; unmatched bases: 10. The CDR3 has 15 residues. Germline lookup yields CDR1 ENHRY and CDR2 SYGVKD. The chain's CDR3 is CAISALSGGINEQFF. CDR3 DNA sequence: TGTGCCATCAGTGCACTCTCCGGGGGGATTAATGAGCAGTTCTTC.

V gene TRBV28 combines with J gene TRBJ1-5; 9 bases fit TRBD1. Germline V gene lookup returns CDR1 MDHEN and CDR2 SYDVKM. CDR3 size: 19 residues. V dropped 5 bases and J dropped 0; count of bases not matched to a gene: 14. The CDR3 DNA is TGTGCCAGCAGTGCTGCCCAACAGGGGGCTATTACTAGCAATCAGCCCCAGCATTTT. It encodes CASSAAQQGAITSNQPQHF.

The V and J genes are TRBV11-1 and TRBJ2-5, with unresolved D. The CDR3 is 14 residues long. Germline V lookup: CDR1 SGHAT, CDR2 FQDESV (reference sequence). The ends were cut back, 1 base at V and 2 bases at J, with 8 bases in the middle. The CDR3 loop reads CASSLGWQQETQYF. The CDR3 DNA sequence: TGTGCCAGCAGCTTAGGGTGGCAGCAAGAGACCCAGTACTTC.

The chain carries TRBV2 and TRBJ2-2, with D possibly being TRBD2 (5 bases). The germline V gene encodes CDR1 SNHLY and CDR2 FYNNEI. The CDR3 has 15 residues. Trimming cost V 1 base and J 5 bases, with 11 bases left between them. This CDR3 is CASSEGRAETGELFF. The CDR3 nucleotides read TGTGCCAGCAGTGAAGGCCGAGCGGAGACCGGGGAGCTGTTTTTT.

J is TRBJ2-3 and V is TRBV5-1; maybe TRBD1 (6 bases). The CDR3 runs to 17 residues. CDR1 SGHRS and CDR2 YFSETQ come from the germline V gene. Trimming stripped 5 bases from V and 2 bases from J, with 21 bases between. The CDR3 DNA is TGCGCCAGCAGGAGGGGGAGCCGAGAGTGCCCCACAGATACGCAGTATTTT. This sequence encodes CASRRGSRECPTDTQYF.

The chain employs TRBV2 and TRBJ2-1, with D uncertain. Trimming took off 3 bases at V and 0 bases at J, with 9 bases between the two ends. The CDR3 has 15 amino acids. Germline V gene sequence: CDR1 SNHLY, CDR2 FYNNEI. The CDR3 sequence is CASSDGGSSYNEQFF. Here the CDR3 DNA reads TGTGCCAGCAGTGACGGCGGCAGCTCCTACAATGAGCAGTTCTTC. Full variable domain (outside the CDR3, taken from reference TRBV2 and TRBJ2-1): EPEVTQTPSHQVTQMGQEVILRCVPISNHLYFYWYRQILGQKVEFLVSFYNNEISEKSEIFDDQFSVERPDGSNFTLKIRSTKLEDSAMYFCASSDGGSSYNEQFFGPGTRLTVL.

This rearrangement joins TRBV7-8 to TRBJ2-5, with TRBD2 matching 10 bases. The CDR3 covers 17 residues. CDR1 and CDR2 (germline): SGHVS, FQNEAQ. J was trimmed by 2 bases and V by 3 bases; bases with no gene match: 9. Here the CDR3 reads CASSFWIAGGGQETQYF. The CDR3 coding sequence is TGTGCCAGCAGCTTCTGGATAGCGGGGGGTGGTCAAGAGACCCAGTACTTC.

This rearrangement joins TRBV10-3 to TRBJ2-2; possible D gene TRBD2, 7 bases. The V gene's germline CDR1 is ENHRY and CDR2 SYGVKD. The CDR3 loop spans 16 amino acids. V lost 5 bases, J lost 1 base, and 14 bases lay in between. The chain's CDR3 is CAISPSGGRNTGELFF. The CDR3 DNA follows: TGTGCCATCAGTCCCTCGGGGGGCCGGAACACCGGGGAGCTGTTTTTT.